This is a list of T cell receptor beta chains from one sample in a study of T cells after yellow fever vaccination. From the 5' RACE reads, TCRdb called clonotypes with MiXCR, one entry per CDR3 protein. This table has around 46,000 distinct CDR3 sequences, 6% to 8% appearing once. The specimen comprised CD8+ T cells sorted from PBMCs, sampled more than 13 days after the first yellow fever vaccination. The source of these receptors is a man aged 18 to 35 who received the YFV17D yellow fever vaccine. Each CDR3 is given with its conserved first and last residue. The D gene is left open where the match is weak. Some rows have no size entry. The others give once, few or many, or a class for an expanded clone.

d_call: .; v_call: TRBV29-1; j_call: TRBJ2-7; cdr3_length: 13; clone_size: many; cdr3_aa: CSATLTESYEQYF; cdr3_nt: TGCAGCGCCACGTTGACAGAATCCTACGAGCAGTACTTC
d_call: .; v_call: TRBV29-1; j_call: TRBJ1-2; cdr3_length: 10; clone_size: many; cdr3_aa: CSVASYGYTF; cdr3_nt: TGCAGCGTTGCCAGCTATGGCTACACCTTC
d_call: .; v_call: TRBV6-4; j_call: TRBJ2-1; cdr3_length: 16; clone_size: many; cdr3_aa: CASSDRPRSSYNEQFF; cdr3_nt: TGTGCCAGCAGTGATAGGCCGAGGAGCTCCTACAATGAGCAGTTCTTC
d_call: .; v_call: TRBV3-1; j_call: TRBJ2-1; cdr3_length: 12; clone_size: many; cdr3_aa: CASSPAYNEQFF; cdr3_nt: TGTGCCAGCAGCCCTGCTTACAATGAGCAGTTCTTC
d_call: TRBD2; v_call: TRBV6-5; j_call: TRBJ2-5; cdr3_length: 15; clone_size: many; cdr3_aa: CASSSSGGTGETQYF; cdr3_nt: TGTGCCAGCAGTTCTAGCGGGGGGACGGGAGAGACCCAGTACTTC
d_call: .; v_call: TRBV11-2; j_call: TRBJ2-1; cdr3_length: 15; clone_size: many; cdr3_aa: CASNSRRRSDNEQFF; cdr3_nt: TGTGCCAGCAACTCGCGCAGGAGATCAGACAATGAGCAGTTCTTC
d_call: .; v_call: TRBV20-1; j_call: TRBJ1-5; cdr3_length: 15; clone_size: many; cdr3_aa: CSASQGKVVGQPQHF; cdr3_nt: TGCAGTGCTAGTCAGGGTAAGGTGGTTGGTCAGCCCCAGCATTTT
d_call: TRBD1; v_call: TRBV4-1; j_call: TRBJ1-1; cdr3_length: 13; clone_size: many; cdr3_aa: CASSQNRGGEAFF; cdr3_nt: TGCGCCAGCAGCCAAAACAGGGGCGGAGAAGCTTTCTTT
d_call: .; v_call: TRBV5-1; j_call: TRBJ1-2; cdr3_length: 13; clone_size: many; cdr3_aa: CASSLAVLYGYTF; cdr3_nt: TGCGCCAGCAGCCTCGCCGTGTTATATGGCTACACCTTC
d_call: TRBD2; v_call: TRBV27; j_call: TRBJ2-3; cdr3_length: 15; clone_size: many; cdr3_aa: CASSSLAGGSDTQYF; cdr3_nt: TGTGCCAGCAGTTCCTTAGCGGGGGGATCAGATACGCAGTATTTT
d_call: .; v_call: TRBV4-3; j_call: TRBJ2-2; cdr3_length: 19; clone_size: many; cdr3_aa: CASSQEGAGRLTNTGELFF; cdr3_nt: TGCGCCAGCAGCCAAGAGGGGGCAGGTCGCCTTACGAACACCGGGGAGCTGTTTTTT
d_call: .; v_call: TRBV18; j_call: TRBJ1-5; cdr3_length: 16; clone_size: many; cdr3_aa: CASSQERTDSNQPQHF; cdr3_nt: TGTGCCAGCTCTCAAGAAAGGACGGATAGCAATCAGCCCCAGCATTTT
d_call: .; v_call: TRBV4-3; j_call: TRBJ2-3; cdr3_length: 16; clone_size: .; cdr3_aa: CASSQDQETSTDTQYF; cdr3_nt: TGCGCCAGCAGCCAAGATCAAGAGACTAGCACAGATACGCAGTATTTT
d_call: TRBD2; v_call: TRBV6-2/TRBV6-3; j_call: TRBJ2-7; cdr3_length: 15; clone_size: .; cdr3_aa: CASSYNPSGVYEQYF; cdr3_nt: TGTGCCAGCAGTTACAATCCTAGCGGAGTTTACGAGCAGTACTTC
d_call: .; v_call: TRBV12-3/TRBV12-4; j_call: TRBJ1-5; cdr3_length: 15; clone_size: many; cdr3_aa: CASTRAGGGNQPQHF; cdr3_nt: TGTGCCAGCACCCGAGCGGGGGGAGGGAATCAGCCCCAGCATTTT
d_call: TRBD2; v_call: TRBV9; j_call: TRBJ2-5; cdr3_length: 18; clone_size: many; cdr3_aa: CASSHPSGLAGRQETQYF; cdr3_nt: TGTGCCAGCAGCCACCCTTCGGGGCTAGCGGGGAGACAAGAGACCCAGTACTTC
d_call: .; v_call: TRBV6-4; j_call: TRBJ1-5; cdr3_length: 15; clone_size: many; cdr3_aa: CASSDSPGSNQPQHF; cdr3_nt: TGTGCCAGCAGTGACTCCCCTGGGAGCAATCAGCCCCAGCATTTT
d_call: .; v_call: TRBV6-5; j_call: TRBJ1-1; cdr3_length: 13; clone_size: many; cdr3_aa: CASSYSTATEAFF; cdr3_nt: TGTGCCAGCAGTTACTCGACCGCCACTGAAGCTTTCTTT
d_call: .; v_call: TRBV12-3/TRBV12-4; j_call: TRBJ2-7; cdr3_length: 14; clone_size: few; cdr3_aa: CASSPWEGPYEQYF; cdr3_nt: TGTGCCAGCAGTCCATGGGAAGGCCCTTACGAGCAGTACTTC
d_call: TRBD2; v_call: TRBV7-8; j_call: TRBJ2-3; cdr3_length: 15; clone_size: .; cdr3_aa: CASSHQRGGRETQYF; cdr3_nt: TGTGCCAGCAGCCATCAGCGGGGGGGGAGGGAGACGCAGTATTTT
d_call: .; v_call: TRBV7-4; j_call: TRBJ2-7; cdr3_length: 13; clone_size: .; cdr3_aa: CASSLYMPYEQYF; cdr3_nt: TGTGCCAGCAGCTTATATATGCCCTACGAGCAGTACTTC
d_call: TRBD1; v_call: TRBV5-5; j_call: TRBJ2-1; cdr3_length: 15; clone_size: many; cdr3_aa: CASSFRDRGYYEQFF; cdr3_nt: TGTGCCAGCAGCTTCCGGGACAGGGGTTACTATGAGCAGTTCTTC
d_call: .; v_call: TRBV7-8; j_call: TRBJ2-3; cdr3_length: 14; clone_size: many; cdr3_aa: CASSLGRGTDTQYF; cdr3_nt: TGTGCCAGCAGCTTAGGGCGAGGCACAGATACGCAGTATTTT
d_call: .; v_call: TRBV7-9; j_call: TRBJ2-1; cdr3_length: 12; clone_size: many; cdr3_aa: CASRRVYNEQFF; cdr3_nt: TGTGCCAGCAGGAGAGTGTACAATGAGCAGTTCTTC
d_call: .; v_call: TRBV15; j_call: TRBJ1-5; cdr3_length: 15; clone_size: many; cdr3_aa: CATSRDLGTLRPQHF; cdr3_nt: TGTGCCACCAGCAGAGATCTAGGGACCTTACGGCCCCAGCATTTT
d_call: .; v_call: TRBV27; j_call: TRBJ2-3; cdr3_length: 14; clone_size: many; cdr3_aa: CASTGGRGTDTQYF; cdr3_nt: TGTGCCAGCACCGGGGGAAGGGGCACAGATACGCAGTATTTT
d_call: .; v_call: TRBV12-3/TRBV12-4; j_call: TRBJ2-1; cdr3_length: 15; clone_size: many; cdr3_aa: CASSLAGGLYNEQFF; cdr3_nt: TGTGCCAGCAGTTTAGCGGGGGGCCTCTACAATGAGCAGTTCTTC
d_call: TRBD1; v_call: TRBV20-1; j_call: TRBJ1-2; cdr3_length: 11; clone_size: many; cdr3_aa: CSARAGTAYTF; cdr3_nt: TGCAGTGCTCGCGCCGGGACAGCCTACACCTTC
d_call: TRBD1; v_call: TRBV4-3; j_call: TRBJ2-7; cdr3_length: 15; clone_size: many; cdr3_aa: CASSQGQGRPYEQYF; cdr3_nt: TGCGCCAGCAGCCAAGGACAGGGTAGACCCTACGAGCAGTACTTC
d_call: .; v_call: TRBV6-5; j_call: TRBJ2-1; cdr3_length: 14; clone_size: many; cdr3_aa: CASSYSSSYNEQFF; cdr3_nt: TGTGCCAGCAGTTACTCTAGCTCCTACAATGAGCAGTTCTTC
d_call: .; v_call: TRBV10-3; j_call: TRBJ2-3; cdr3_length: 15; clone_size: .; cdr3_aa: CAISESWGSTDTQYF; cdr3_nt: TGTGCCATCAGTGAGTCGTGGGGGAGCACAGATACGCAGTATTTT
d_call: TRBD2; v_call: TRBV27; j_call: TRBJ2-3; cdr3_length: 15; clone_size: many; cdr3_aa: CASTQLAGDMDTQYF; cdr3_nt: TGTGCCAGCACCCAACTAGCGGGGGATATGGATACGCAGTATTTT
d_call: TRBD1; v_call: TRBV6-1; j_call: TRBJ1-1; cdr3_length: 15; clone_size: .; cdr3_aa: CASSGTGGPNTEAFF; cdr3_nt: TGTGCCAGCAGTGGAACAGGGGGCCCGAACACTGAAGCTTTCTTT
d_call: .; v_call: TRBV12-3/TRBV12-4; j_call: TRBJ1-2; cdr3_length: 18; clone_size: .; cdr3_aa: CASSFFVDPDIRSSGYTF; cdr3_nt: TGTGCCAGCAGTTTTTTCGTCGACCCTGATATTAGGTCTTCTGGCTACACCTTC
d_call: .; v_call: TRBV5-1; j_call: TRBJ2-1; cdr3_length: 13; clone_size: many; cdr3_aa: CASSLENYNEQFF; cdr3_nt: TGCGCCAGCAGCTTGGAAAACTACAATGAGCAGTTCTTC
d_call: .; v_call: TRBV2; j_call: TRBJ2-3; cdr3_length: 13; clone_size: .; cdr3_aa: CASTILLRDTQYF; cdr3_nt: TGTGCCAGCACAATTCTCCTTAGAGATACGCAGTATTTT
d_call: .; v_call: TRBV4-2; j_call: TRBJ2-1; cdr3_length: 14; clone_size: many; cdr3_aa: CASSQGSAGNEQFF; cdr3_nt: TGTGCCAGCAGCCAAGGGAGTGCGGGCAATGAGCAGTTCTTC
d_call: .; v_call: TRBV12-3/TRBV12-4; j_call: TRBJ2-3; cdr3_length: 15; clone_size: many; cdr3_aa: CASSLVGGGLDTQYF; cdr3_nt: TGTGCCAGCAGTTTAGTAGGAGGGGGCTTAGATACGCAGTATTTT
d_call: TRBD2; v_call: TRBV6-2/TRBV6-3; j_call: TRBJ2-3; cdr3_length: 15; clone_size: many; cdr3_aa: CASSVQAGGQDTQYF; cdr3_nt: TGTGCCAGCAGTGTACAAGCGGGGGGGCAAGATACGCAGTATTTT
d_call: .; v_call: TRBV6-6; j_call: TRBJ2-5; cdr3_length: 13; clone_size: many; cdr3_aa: CASSGTLRETQYF; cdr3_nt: TGTGCCAGCAGCGGGACCCTTCGGGAGACCCAGTACTTC
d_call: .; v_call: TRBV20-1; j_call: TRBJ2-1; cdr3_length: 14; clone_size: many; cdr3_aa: CSARDLTAHNEQFF; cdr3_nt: TGCAGTGCTAGAGATCTAACAGCTCACAATGAGCAGTTCTTC
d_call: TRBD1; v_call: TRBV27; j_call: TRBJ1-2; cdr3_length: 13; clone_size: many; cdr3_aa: CASSFGTGNGYTF; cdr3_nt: TGTGCCAGCAGTTTTGGGACAGGGAATGGCTACACCTTC
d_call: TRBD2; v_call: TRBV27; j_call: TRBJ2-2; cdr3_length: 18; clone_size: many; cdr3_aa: CASTPITTSGGLTGELFF; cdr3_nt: TGTGCCAGCACCCCAATCACGACTAGCGGGGGGCTCACCGGGGAGCTGTTTTTT
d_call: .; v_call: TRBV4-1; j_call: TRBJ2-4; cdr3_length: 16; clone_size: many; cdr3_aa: CASSPYIGEAGVIQYF; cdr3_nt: TGCGCCAGCAGCCCCTATATTGGTGAGGCAGGGGTCATTCAGTACTTC
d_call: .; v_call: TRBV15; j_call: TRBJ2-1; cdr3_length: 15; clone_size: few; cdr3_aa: CATSSTYRGGDEQFF; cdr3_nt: TGTGCCACCAGCAGTACTTACAGGGGAGGAGATGAGCAGTTCTTC
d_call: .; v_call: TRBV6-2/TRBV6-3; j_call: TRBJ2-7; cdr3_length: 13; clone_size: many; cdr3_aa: CASSYIGVGEQYF; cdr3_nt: TGTGCCAGCAGTTACATCGGGGTTGGCGAGCAGTACTTC
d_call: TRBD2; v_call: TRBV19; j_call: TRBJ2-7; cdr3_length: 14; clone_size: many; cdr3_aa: CASSPSSGPYEQYF; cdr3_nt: TGTGCCAGTAGTCCGTCTAGCGGGCCATACGAGCAGTACTTC
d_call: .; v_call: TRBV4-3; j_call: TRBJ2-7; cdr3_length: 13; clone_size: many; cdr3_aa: CASSQGGLGEQYF; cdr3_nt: TGCGCCAGCAGCCAAGGGGGGCTGGGCGAGCAGTACTTC
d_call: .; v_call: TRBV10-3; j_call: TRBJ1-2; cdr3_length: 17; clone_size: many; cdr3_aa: CAISESILVGSIYGYTF; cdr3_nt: TGTGCCATCAGTGAGTCGATTCTTGTAGGTAGTATCTATGGCTACACCTTC
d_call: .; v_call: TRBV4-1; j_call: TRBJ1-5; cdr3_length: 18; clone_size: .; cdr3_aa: CASSQEFGHGSSNQPQHF; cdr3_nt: TGCGCCAGCAGCCAAGAATTTGGTCATGGGTCGAGCAATCAGCCCCAGCATTTT